The source of this T cell receptor (beta chain) is a study of CD8 T cells in Susac syndrome. RNA was extracted with the RNeasy kit, and a quantity of roughly 0.45 to 1 ug was reverse transcribed using random hexamers. Amplification of TCR beta CDR3 was carried out by immunoSEQ multiplex PCR, which covered 54 Vbeta and 13 Jbeta segments. From the immunoSEQ multiplex PCR reads, TCRdb called clonotypes with MiXCR, one entry per CDR3 protein. The table shows 150,000 to 200,000 distinct CDR3 sequences, with approximately 94% occurring only once. CDR1 is SQVTM and CDR2 is ANQGSEA in the germline V gene. With 6 bases removed from V and 6 bases from J, the gap between germline ends came to 14 bases. The CDR3 contains 12 residues. TCR beta from blood CD8+ and CD4+ T cells was sequenced. The multiple sclerosis control group was made up of treatment-naive patients with stable or active relapsing-remitting disease.

Sequencing used CD4+ T cells from PBMCs. The chain carries TRBV29-1 and TRBJ1-2; D ambiguous. This TCR derives from a human donor with multiple sclerosis. The CDR3 loop is CSVPILSDGYTF. DNA for the CDR3: TGCAGCGTCCCGATCCTCAGTGATGGCTACACCTTC.